Listed here are 7 T cell receptor beta chains from one sample, sequenced in a study of blood T cell repertoires in COVID-19. Clones were read by immunoSEQ multiplex PCR, and TCRdb kept only the in-frame ones, dropping some. The sample lists about 57,000 clones, roughly 85% occurring once. The sample was peripheral blood. The receptors originated from a human donor in a cohort sampled during active COVID-19.

In DNA form, the CDR3 reads TGTGCCAGCAGCCCTGGGAGGGCTGGGCCCTCTATCCGGGATACGCAGTATTTT. Translating gives CASSPGRAGPSIRDTQYF. The chain links TRBV3-1 (or the pseudogene TRBV3-2) to TRBJ2-3; 7 bases align to TRBD2. CDR1 is LGHDT, CDR2 YNNKEL, per germline (reference sequence). CDR3 size: 18 residues. Trimming at V came to 4 bases and at J to 6 bases, leaving 19 bases not matched to a gene.

The V gene is TRBV4-3, the J gene TRBJ1-6; possibly TRBD1 for D (6 bases). CDR3 length equals 16 residues. Trimming pared 2 bases from V and 7 bases from J, leaving 15 bases between. In germline, CDR1 is LGHNA, CDR2 YSLEER. For the CDR3, the DNA is TGCGCCAGCAGCCAACGATCAACAGGGAGAAATTCACCCCTCCACTTT. It yields the protein CASSQRSTGRNSPLHF.

There are many counts of this clone. This chain connects TRBV2 to TRBJ1-3; D unresolved. This CDR3 region has 13 residues. Germline V gives CDR1 SNHLY, CDR2 FYNNEI. Trimming took off 9 bases at V and 0 bases at J, with 9 bases between the two ends. Here the CDR3 DNA reads TGTGCCAGTACTACATTCTCTGGAAACACCATATATTTT. Translated: CASTTFSGNTIYF.

The chain couples TRBV11-2 to TRBJ1-1; 9 bases map to TRBD1. This CDR3 spans 13 amino acids. The germline CDR1 and CDR2 sequences are SGHAT and FQNNGV. Trimming cost V 6 bases and J 4 bases; bases outside gene matches: 3. The CDR3: CASRTGGLTEAFF. The CDR3 DNA is TGTGCCAGCAGAACAGGGGGCCTCACTGAAGCTTTCTTT.

The chain joins TRBV5-1 to TRBJ2-7, with 7 bases identical to TRBD1. Germline CDR1 is SGHRS and CDR2 is YFSETQ. This CDR3 contains 16 residues. Trimming removed 4 bases from V and 0 bases from J; junction bases left unmatched: 10. The chain's CDR3 is CASSTKQGTRSYEQYF. For the CDR3, the DNA is TGCGCCAGCAGCACAAAACAGGGGACGCGCTCCTACGAGCAGTACTTC.

This chain connects TRBV27 to TRBJ1-5; D call uncertain. V was cut by 5 bases and J by 1 base, with 9 bases left in between. The CDR3 length is 14 residues. Germline V lookup: CDR1 MNHEY, CDR2 SMNVEV (reference sequence). CDR3 nucleotide sequence: TGTGCCAGCAGTAGACAACCCAGCAATCAGCCCCAGCATTTT. It translates to CASSRQPSNQPQHF.

V gene TRBV7-2 combines with J gene TRBJ1-1; the D gene is possibly TRBD1 (5 bases). V lost 1 base and J lost 4, with 10 bases in between. This CDR3 region has 14 residues. Per the germline V gene, CDR1 is SGHTA and CDR2 is FQGNSA. The CDR3, as DNA: TGTGCCAGCAGCTTAGGGGGCCCGGTCACTGAAGCTTTCTTT. It codes for CASSLGGPVTEAFF.